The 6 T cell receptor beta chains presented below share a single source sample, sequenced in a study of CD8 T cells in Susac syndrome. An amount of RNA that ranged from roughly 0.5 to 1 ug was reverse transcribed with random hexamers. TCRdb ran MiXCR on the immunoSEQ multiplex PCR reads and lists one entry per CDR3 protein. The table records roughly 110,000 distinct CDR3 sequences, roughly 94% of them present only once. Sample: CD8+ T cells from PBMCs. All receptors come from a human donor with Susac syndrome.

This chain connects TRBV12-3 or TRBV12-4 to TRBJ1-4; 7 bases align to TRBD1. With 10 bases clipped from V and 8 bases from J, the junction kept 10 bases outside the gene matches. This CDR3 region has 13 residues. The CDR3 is CATVGDSYEKLFF. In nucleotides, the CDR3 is TGTGCCACCGTGGGGGACAGTTACGAAAAACTGTTTTTT.

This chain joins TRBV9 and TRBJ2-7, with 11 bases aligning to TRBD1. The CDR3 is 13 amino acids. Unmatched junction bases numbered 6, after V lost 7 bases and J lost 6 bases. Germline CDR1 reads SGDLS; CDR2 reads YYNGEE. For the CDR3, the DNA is TGTGCCAGCGGACAGGGGGCCAAGAGCGAGCAGTACTTC. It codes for CASGQGAKSEQYF.

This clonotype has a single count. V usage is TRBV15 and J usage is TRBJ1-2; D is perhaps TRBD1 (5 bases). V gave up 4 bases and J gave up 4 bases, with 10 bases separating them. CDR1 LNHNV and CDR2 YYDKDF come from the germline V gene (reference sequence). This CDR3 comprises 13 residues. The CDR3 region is CATSTTGFYGYTF. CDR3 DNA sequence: TGTGCCACCAGCACTACAGGATTCTATGGCTACACCTTC.

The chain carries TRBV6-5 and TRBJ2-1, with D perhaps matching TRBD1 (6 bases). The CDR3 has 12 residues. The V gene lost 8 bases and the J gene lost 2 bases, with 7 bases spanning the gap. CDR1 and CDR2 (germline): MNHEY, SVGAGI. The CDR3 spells CASGGPYNEQFF. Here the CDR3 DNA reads TGTGCCAGCGGGGGCCCCTACAATGAGCAGTTCTTC.

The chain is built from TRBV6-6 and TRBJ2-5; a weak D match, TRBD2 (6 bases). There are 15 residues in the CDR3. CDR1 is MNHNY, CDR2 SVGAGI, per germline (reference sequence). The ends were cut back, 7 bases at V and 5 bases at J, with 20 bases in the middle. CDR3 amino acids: CASTPLTSSSETQYF. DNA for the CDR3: TGTGCCAGCACCCCTCTCACTAGCAGCAGCGAGACCCAGTACTTC.

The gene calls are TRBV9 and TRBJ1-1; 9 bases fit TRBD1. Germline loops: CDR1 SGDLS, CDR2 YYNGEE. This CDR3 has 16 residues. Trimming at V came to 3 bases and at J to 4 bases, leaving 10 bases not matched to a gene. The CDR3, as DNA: TGTGCCAGCAGCGGACCATATGACAGGGGGAGCACTGAAGCTTTCTTT. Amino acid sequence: CASSGPYDRGSTEAFF. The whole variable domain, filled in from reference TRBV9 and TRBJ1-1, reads DSGVTQTPKHLITATGQRVTLRCSPRSGDLSVYWYQQSLDQGLQFLIQYYNGEERAKGNILERFSAQQFPDLHSELNLSSLELGDSALYFCASSGPYDRGSTEAFFGQGTRLTVV.